Below, 14 T cell receptor beta chains from the same sample are listed, as sequenced in a study of T cells after yellow fever vaccination. TCRdb processed the 5' RACE reads anew with MiXCR; each CDR3 protein has one entry. The table includes around 140,000 distinct CDR3 sequences, 7% to 9% detected once. The sequencing used CD4+ T cells sorted from PBMCs, collected 5 days after the yellow fever booster vaccination. The source is a man between 25 and 39 years old who received the YFV17D yellow fever vaccine.

This clonotype was detected many times. V gene TRBV24-1 combines with J gene TRBJ2-7; 10 nucleotides align to TRBD1. CDR3 length: 14 residues. From germline, CDR1 is KGHDR and CDR2 SFDVKD. Unmatched junction bases numbered 4, after V lost 3 bases and J lost 6 bases. Here the CDR3 reads CATSDPTGGGEQYF. The CDR3 region has the DNA TGTGCCACCAGTGATCCGACAGGGGGCGGCGAGCAGTACTTC.

This clonotype has more than one count but fewer than ten. The chain has TRBV7-6 and TRBJ2-2; D not resolved. Trimming shortened V by 5 bases and J by 8 bases, and 9 bases separated the two germline ends. Germline CDR1 reads SGHVS; CDR2 reads FNYEAQ. This CDR3 region has 12 residues. The CDR3 spells CASSPAGGELFF. The CDR3 region has the DNA TGTGCCAGCAGCCCAGCTGGAGGGGAGCTGTTTTTT.

This clonotype came up many times. This chain connects TRBV11-2 to TRBJ2-7; 8 positions agree with TRBD2. The V segment lost 1 base and the J segment 5 bases; nucleotides outside the gene matches: 4. Germline V gene data show CDR1 as SGHAT and CDR2 as FQNNGV. The CDR3 is 14 amino acids. CDR3 amino acids: CASSLAGGPDEQYF. The CDR3 region has the DNA TGTGCCAGCAGCTTAGCGGGAGGGCCAGACGAGCAGTACTTC.

This clonotype was counted ten times or more. The V gene is TRBV28, the J gene TRBJ2-2; D is tentatively TRBD1 or TRBD2 (5 bases each). In germline, CDR1 is MDHEN, CDR2 SYDVKM. V lost 7 bases and J 9 bases, leaving 18 bases between the germline ends. This CDR3 spans 14 amino acids. Here the CDR3 reads CASIKGRDVRELFF. The CDR3, as DNA: TGTGCCAGCATTAAGGGCAGGGACGTTCGGGAGCTGTTTTTT.

The rearrangement joins TRBV5-4 to TRBJ2-1; D not resolved. Trimming shortened V by 0 bases and J by 5 bases, and 12 bases separated the two germline ends. The CDR3 spans 15 residues. Germline values: CDR1 SGHNT, CDR2 YYREEE (reference sequence). DNA of the CDR3: TGTGCCAGCAGCTTGGCCCCTCAACGGCACAATGAGCAGTTCTTC. Translating gives CASSLAPQRHNEQFF.

This clonotype was seen a few times. One end of the junction does not line up with germline, which may come from a read error. The rearrangement joins TRBV5-1 to TRBJ2-5, with D perhaps TRBD1 (5 bases). CDR3 length: 14 residues. Germline V gene sequence: CDR1 SGHRS, CDR2 YFSETQ. CDR3 amino acids: CASSLGTLQEAQYF. The CDR3 DNA follows: TGCGCCAGCAGCTTGGGGACACTCCAAGAGGCCCAGTACTTC.

This clonotype came up many times. The chain couples TRBV5-1 to TRBJ2-5; no definite D call. The CDR3 is made up of 14 amino acids. V was cut by 0 bases and J by 1 base, with 7 bases left in between. The V gene's germline CDR1 is SGHRS and CDR2 YFSETQ. This CDR3 reads CASSLERSQETQYF. CDR3 nucleotide sequence: TGCGCCAGCAGCTTGGAACGATCCCAAGAGACCCAGTACTTC.

The V and J genes are TRBV5-5 and TRBJ2-3, with D possibly being TRBD2 (5 bases). V was shortened by 4 bases and J by 6 bases, with 18 bases between the two germline ends. Germline CDR1 is SGHKS and CDR2 is YYEKEE (reference sequence). This CDR3 spans 15 amino acids. The CDR3 protein is CASSRRVLSFDTQYF. The CDR3 bases are TGTGCCAGCAGCCGGCGGGTATTAAGTTTCGATACGCAGTATTTT.

Many counts were recorded for this clonotype. The rearrangement links TRBV20-1 to TRBJ2-7; 8 bases are shared with TRBD1. CDR1 and CDR2 (germline): DFQATT, SNEGSKA (reference sequence). The CDR3 extends over 16 amino acids. V dropped 0 bases and J dropped 3; count of bases not matched to a gene: 10. The CDR3 DNA is TGCAGTGCTAGAGATCAGGAAGGCAGGGGGCTCTACGAGCAGTACTTC. Its translation is CSARDQEGRGLYEQYF.

This clonotype was observed at least ten times. The chain is built from TRBV12-3 or TRBV12-4 and TRBJ2-3, with 9 nucleotides matching TRBD2. V trimming: 2 bases; J trimming: 3 bases; junction bases outside the gene matches: 3. This CDR3 has 15 residues. CDR3 residues: CASSLNSGGTDTQYF. Written as DNA, the CDR3 is TGTGCCAGCAGTTTAAATAGCGGGGGTACAGATACGCAGTATTTT.

CDR3 DNA sequence: TGTGCCTCCACGGGGGCGGCAGGGTATCAGCCCCAGCATTTT. It encodes CASTGAAGYQPQHF. The rearrangement links TRBV19 to TRBJ1-5; D perhaps matches TRBD1 (6 bases). Germline CDR1 LNHDA, CDR2 SQIVND (reference sequence). The germline V and J ends were trimmed by 11 bases and 5 bases, with 19 bases remaining between them. CDR3 length equals 14 residues.

Many counts were recorded for this clonotype. The V call is TRBV7-2, the J call TRBJ2-7; 8 bases are shared with TRBD1. The CDR3 totals 16 residues. The V segment lost 2 bases and the J segment 3 bases; nucleotides outside the gene matches: 9. Per germline, CDR1 SGHTA and CDR2 FQGNSA. The CDR3 loop reads CASSLSSQGAYYEQYF. CDR3 nucleotide sequence: TGTGCCAGCAGCTTAAGCTCCCAGGGGGCGTACTACGAGCAGTACTTC.

V gene TRBV20-1 combines with J gene TRBJ1-5; D is uncertain. The CDR3 is 14 amino acids. Germline CDR1 and CDR2: DFQATT and SNEGSKA (reference sequence). The V end was cut by 0 bases, the J end by 7 bases, with 13 bases between. The CDR3, as DNA: TGCAGTGCTAGAGATGGAGGCGACCCCCAGCCCCAGCATTTT. Amino acid sequence: CSARDGGDPQPQHF.

About this clonotype: Relative to the germline gene, one junction end is altered; a read error may explain this. J is TRBJ2-1 and V is TRBV6-5; TRBD2 is a possible D gene (5 bases). Germline CDR1 is MNHEY and CDR2 is SVGAGI. CDR3 size: 13 residues. The CDR3 here is CASSYSAGVKQFF. The CDR3 DNA follows: TGTGCCAGCAGCTACTCTGCCGGGGTCAAGCAGTTCTTC.